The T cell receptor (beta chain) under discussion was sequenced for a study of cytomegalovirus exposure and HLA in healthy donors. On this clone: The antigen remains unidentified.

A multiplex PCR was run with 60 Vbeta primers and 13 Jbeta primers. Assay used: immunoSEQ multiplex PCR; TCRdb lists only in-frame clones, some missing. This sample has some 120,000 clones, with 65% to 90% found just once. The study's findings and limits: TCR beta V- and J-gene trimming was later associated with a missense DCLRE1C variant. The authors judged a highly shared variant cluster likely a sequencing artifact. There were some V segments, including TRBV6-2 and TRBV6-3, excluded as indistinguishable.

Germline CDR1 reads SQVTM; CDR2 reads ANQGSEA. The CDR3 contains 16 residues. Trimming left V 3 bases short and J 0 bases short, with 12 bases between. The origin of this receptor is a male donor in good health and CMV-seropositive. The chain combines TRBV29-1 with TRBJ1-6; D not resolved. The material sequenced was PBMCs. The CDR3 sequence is CSVDGTQSSYNSPLHF. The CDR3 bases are TGCAGCGTTGATGGCACCCAAAGCTCCTATAATTCACCCCTCCACTTT.